These T cell receptor beta chains were read from a single sample in a study of blood T cell repertoires in COVID-19. Sequencing was performed with immunoSEQ multiplex PCR; in TCRdb, only in-frame clones are kept and a portion is missing. Found here are approximately 230,000 clones, over 75% of them singletons; the top ten hold around 1.7%. The source material was PBMCs or T cells enriched from blood (not recorded which). The receptor source for this set is a man aged 35 to 55 who had recovered from COVID-19. The CDR3 runs from the conserved cysteine through the conserved F or W. Each record gives: CDR3 DNA, CDR3 protein, J gene, V gene, D gene, clone size. D genes are given only for firm matches. Rows may omit the clone size; those that give it use once, few, many or a size class.

CDR3nt: TGTGCCAGTAGTCTCGGACAGGGAGGACGCCTAACCCATGGCTACACCTTC
CDR3aa: CASSLGQGGRLTHGYTF
j_gene: TRBJ1-2
v_gene: TRBV19
d_gene: TRBD1
abundance: .

CDR3nt: TGCAGCGTTGAAGATGGGGACACCGGGCATGGCTACACCTTC
CDR3aa: CSVEDGDTGHGYTF
j_gene: TRBJ1-2
v_gene: TRBV29-1
d_gene: .
abundance: .

CDR3nt: TGTGCCAGCAGCGCGGCCGGGCGGAGGACTGAAGCTTTCTTT
CDR3aa: CASSAAGRRTEAFF
j_gene: TRBJ1-1
v_gene: TRBV6-5
d_gene: .
abundance: .

CDR3nt: TGTGCCAGCAGACCCCAGGGGACCTACGAGCAGTACTTC
CDR3aa: CASRPQGTYEQYF
j_gene: TRBJ2-7
v_gene: TRBV27
d_gene: .
abundance: .

CDR3nt: TGTGCTAGTGGGGCCGGACAGGGTAGCAATCAGCCCCAGCATTTT
CDR3aa: CASGAGQGSNQPQHF
j_gene: TRBJ1-5
v_gene: TRBV12-5
d_gene: TRBD1
abundance: .

CDR3nt: TGTGCCAGCAGTAATAACAGGGGCGAGCAGTACTTC
CDR3aa: CASSNNRGEQYF
j_gene: TRBJ2-7
v_gene: TRBV28
d_gene: TRBD1
abundance: .

CDR3nt: TGTGCCAGCAGCCAGCTCGTGTCCGGGTCCCAAGAGACCCAGTACTTC
CDR3aa: CASSQLVSGSQETQYF
j_gene: TRBJ2-5
v_gene: TRBV11-2
d_gene: .
abundance: .

CDR3nt: TGCAGCGTTGTTCGGACAGGAGCCTGGGAGACCCAGTACTTC
CDR3aa: CSVVRTGAWETQYF
j_gene: TRBJ2-5
v_gene: TRBV29-1
d_gene: TRBD1
abundance: .

CDR3nt: TGTGCCAGTTGTGGGACAGGGAGACGTCAGCCCCAGCATTTT
CDR3aa: CASCGTGRRQPQHF
j_gene: TRBJ1-5
v_gene: TRBV19
d_gene: TRBD1
abundance: .

CDR3nt: TGTGCCATCAGTGATCCCGGGACAGCTCTCGAGACCCAGTACTTC
CDR3aa: CAISDPGTALETQYF
j_gene: TRBJ2-5
v_gene: TRBV10-3
d_gene: TRBD1
abundance: .

CDR3nt: TGCGCCAGCAGCCAAGAGTTTCAGCGGGGGGGCTCCTACGAGCAGTACTTC
CDR3aa: CASSQEFQRGGSYEQYF
j_gene: TRBJ2-7
v_gene: TRBV4-1
d_gene: TRBD2
abundance: .

CDR3nt: TGTGCCAGTACCAGGGAGGTCGACACCGGGGAGCTGTTTTTT
CDR3aa: CASTREVDTGELFF
j_gene: TRBJ2-2
v_gene: TRBV2
d_gene: .
abundance: .

CDR3nt: TGCGCCAGCAGACGAGACAGGGATCAGCCCCAGCATTTT
CDR3aa: CASRRDRDQPQHF
j_gene: TRBJ1-5
v_gene: TRBV5-1
d_gene: TRBD1
abundance: .

CDR3nt: TGTGCCAGCAGCTGGCAGGGACAGGGCAACGAGCAGTACTTC
CDR3aa: CASSWQGQGNEQYF
j_gene: TRBJ2-7
v_gene: TRBV5-5
d_gene: TRBD1
abundance: .

CDR3nt: TGTGCCAGCAGCCAAGATTTTCCCGGACAGGGTGAAGAGACCCAGTACTTC
CDR3aa: CASSQDFPGQGEETQYF
j_gene: TRBJ2-5
v_gene: TRBV3-1/TRBV3-2
d_gene: TRBD1
abundance: .

CDR3nt: TGTGCCAGCAGCTTAGTTGAGGGGGGGGGCCCTGAAGCTTTCTTT
CDR3aa: CASSLVEGGGPEAFF
j_gene: TRBJ1-1
v_gene: TRBV7-8
d_gene: .
abundance: few

CDR3nt: TGTGCCAGCAGAAGGGACAGGGGAGGCCATTCCTACGAGCAGTACTTC
CDR3aa: CASRRDRGGHSYEQYF
j_gene: TRBJ2-7
v_gene: TRBV2
d_gene: TRBD1
abundance: .

CDR3nt: TGTGCCAGCAGCTTATCTTCATCGACAGGGTTGGAGACCCAGTACTTC
CDR3aa: CASSLSSSTGLETQYF
j_gene: TRBJ2-5
v_gene: TRBV7-8
d_gene: TRBD1
abundance: few

CDR3nt: TGTGCCAGCAGCCAAGATCAACTAGCGGGGGGGTGGAACGAGCAGTACTTC
CDR3aa: CASSQDQLAGGWNEQYF
j_gene: TRBJ2-7
v_gene: TRBV3-1/TRBV3-2
d_gene: TRBD2
abundance: .

CDR3nt: TGTGCCAGCAGTTACTCGATAGGGGATAAGGCCAACGTCCTGACTTTC
CDR3aa: CASSYSIGDKANVLTF
j_gene: TRBJ2-6
v_gene: TRBV6-5
d_gene: .
abundance: .

CDR3nt: TGCGCCAGCAGCCACATAGGACAGGGTTACTATGGCTACACCTTC
CDR3aa: CASSHIGQGYYGYTF
j_gene: TRBJ1-2
v_gene: TRBV4-3
d_gene: TRBD1
abundance: .

CDR3nt: TGTGCCAGTAGTATGGCGACAGGGTATAGCAATCAGCCCCAGCATTTT
CDR3aa: CASSMATGYSNQPQHF
j_gene: TRBJ1-5
v_gene: TRBV19
d_gene: TRBD1
abundance: .

CDR3nt: TGTGCCAGCAGCCAAGGCGAGGGGAGGGCCTACGAGCAGTACTTC
CDR3aa: CASSQGEGRAYEQYF
j_gene: TRBJ2-7
v_gene: TRBV13
d_gene: TRBD2
abundance: .

CDR3nt: TGTGCCAGTAGTCCTGACAGGCTCTATGGCTACACCTTC
CDR3aa: CASSPDRLYGYTF
j_gene: TRBJ1-2
v_gene: TRBV19
d_gene: .
abundance: .

CDR3nt: TGTGCCAGCAGCCAGAGGACTAGCTTAGGTGATGAGCAGTTCTTC
CDR3aa: CASSQRTSLGDEQFF
j_gene: TRBJ2-1
v_gene: TRBV4-2
d_gene: TRBD2
abundance: .

CDR3nt: TGTGCCAGCAGTGAACCGGGACAGACACTTGCCCAGCATTTT
CDR3aa: CASSEPGQTLAQHF
j_gene: TRBJ1-5
v_gene: TRBV6-1
d_gene: TRBD1
abundance: .

CDR3nt: TGTGCCAGCAGTGACGGGCCCCCAGCTAACTATGGCTACACCTTC
CDR3aa: CASSDGPPANYGYTF
j_gene: TRBJ1-2
v_gene: TRBV6-4
d_gene: .
abundance: .

CDR3nt: TGTGCCAGCAGTTTATCGATAGGGAGCGAGCAGTACTTC
CDR3aa: CASSLSIGSEQYF
j_gene: TRBJ2-7
v_gene: TRBV27
d_gene: .
abundance: .

CDR3nt: TGTGCCAGCTCACCCGGGGGACAGGGCGCCTACGAGCAGTACTTC
CDR3aa: CASSPGGQGAYEQYF
j_gene: TRBJ2-7
v_gene: TRBV18
d_gene: TRBD1
abundance: .

CDR3nt: TGTGCCAGCAGCTGGGGGACAGGAGAGCAGACCCAGTACTTC
CDR3aa: CASSWGTGEQTQYF
j_gene: TRBJ2-5
v_gene: TRBV5-6
d_gene: TRBD1
abundance: once

CDR3nt: TGTGCCAGCAGTCCGGCCGGGATTCCTTCCTCTGGGGCCAACGTCCTGACTTTC
CDR3aa: CASSPAGIPSSGANVLTF
j_gene: TRBJ2-6
v_gene: TRBV7-9
d_gene: .
abundance: .

CDR3nt: TGTGCCTGGAGTCTCACTAGCGGACCCTACGAGCAGTACTTC
CDR3aa: CAWSLTSGPYEQYF
j_gene: TRBJ2-7
v_gene: TRBV30
d_gene: TRBD2
abundance: .

CDR3nt: TGTGCCAGCAGCCCCGGACTAGCTTCCGGGGAGCTGTTTTTT
CDR3aa: CASSPGLASGELFF
j_gene: TRBJ2-2
v_gene: TRBV5-6
d_gene: TRBD2
abundance: .

CDR3nt: TGCGCCAGCAGTGTCAGCGGGGGCACAGATACGCAGTATTTT
CDR3aa: CASSVSGGTDTQYF
j_gene: TRBJ2-3
v_gene: TRBV10-2
d_gene: TRBD2
abundance: .

CDR3nt: TGTGCCAGTAGTGTAACTCAAGCGGAATTCAATCAGCCCCAGCATTTT
CDR3aa: CASSVTQAEFNQPQHF
j_gene: TRBJ1-5
v_gene: TRBV19
d_gene: .
abundance: .

CDR3nt: TGTGCCTGGAGAGGGGACAGGGCGGCTCAGCCCCAGCATTTT
CDR3aa: CAWRGDRAAQPQHF
j_gene: TRBJ1-5
v_gene: TRBV30
d_gene: TRBD1
abundance: .

CDR3nt: TGTGCCAGCAGCTTAAGACAAGGTCAGGGGAGCTCCTACGAGCAGTACTTC
CDR3aa: CASSLRQGQGSSYEQYF
j_gene: TRBJ2-7
v_gene: TRBV7-8
d_gene: .
abundance: .

CDR3nt: TGTGCCAGCTCACCGGGACAGGGGCGGGCGGAGACCCAGTACTTC
CDR3aa: CASSPGQGRAETQYF
j_gene: TRBJ2-5
v_gene: TRBV18
d_gene: TRBD1
abundance: .

CDR3nt: TGTGCCAGCAGGCGACAGGGGGCGGCTCAGCCCCAGCATTTT
CDR3aa: CASRRQGAAQPQHF
j_gene: TRBJ1-5
v_gene: TRBV28
d_gene: TRBD1
abundance: .

CDR3nt: TGTGCCAGCAATCACCCGGGACTAGCGGGGGAGATGGAGCAGTACTTC
CDR3aa: CASNHPGLAGEMEQYF
j_gene: TRBJ2-7
v_gene: TRBV2
d_gene: TRBD2
abundance: .

CDR3nt: TGCGCCAGCAGCTTGGTTTCCGGCGGAAGCACAGATACGCAGTATTTT
CDR3aa: CASSLVSGGSTDTQYF
j_gene: TRBJ2-3
v_gene: TRBV5-1
d_gene: .
abundance: .

CDR3nt: TGTGCCAGCACCCTAGACAGCTCTGGAAACACCATATATTTT
CDR3aa: CASTLDSSGNTIYF
j_gene: TRBJ1-3
v_gene: TRBV7-2
d_gene: .
abundance: .

CDR3nt: TGTGCCAGTAAGACAGGGAATCAGCCCCAGCATTTT
CDR3aa: CASKTGNQPQHF
j_gene: TRBJ1-5
v_gene: TRBV19
d_gene: TRBD1
abundance: .

CDR3nt: TGTGCCAGCAGCTCCAGGGGGCCATCCTACGAGCAGTACTTC
CDR3aa: CASSSRGPSYEQYF
j_gene: TRBJ2-7
v_gene: TRBV5-4
d_gene: TRBD1
abundance: .